Listed below are T cell receptor beta chains from one sample, sequenced in a study of STAT3 mutations in large granular lymphocyte leukemia. Assay used: immunoSEQ multiplex PCR; TCRdb lists only in-frame clones, some missing. This repertoire shows about 6,700 clones, approximately 62% found once; its top ten account for around four fifths. Sequenced: peripheral blood mononuclear cells. These receptors were collected from a boy between 10 and 17 years old with T-cell large granular lymphocyte leukemia. Some clones in this sample may be carry-over from other donors' samples. Each CDR3 is given with its conserved first and last residue. The D gene is left open where the match is weak. Expanded clones get a size class; other rows say once, few or many, or leave the size out.

cdr3_aa cdr3_nt j_call clone_size d_call v_call
CASSPGRYEQYF TGTGCCAGCTCACCGGGACGATACGAGCAGTACTTC TRBJ2-7 - - TRBV18
CASSPRPTGQPQHF TGTGCCAGCTCACCACGTCCCACCGGGCAGCCCCAGCATTTT TRBJ1-5 - - TRBV18
CASSLQTSDRNSPLHF TGTGCCAGCAGTCTCCAAACCTCGGACAGGAATTCACCCCTCCACTTT TRBJ1-6 - TRBD1 TRBV27
CASSLAGDRDNSPLHF TGCGCCAGCAGCTTGGCCGGGGACAGGGATAATTCACCCCTCCACTTT TRBJ1-6 - TRBD1 TRBV5-1
CAAAGTGDARNTIYF TGTGCCGCCGCCGGGACAGGGGACGCCAGAAACACCATATATTTT TRBJ1-3 - TRBD1 TRBV10-3
CASSYRGAEQYF TGTGCCAGCAGTTACCGGGGAGCCGAGCAGTACTTC TRBJ2-7 - - TRBV6-5
CASSVGPLIRGSKNSPLHF TGTGCCAGCAGCGTAGGCCCCCTAATAAGAGGGAGTAAGAATTCACCCCTCCACTTT TRBJ1-6 - - TRBV9
CASSSGPGTGGYEQYF TGTGCCAGCAGCTCTGGTCCTGGGACAGGGGGATACGAGCAGTACTTC TRBJ2-7 - TRBD1 TRBV7-9
CASSSTTFKDRNGYGYTF TGTGCCAGCAGTTCTACAACCTTCAAGGACAGGAATGGGTATGGCTACACCTTC TRBJ1-2 few TRBD1 TRBV28
CASSPAGFSNQPQHF TGTGCCAGCTCACCTGCGGGATTTTCTAATCAGCCCCAGCATTTT TRBJ1-5 - - TRBV18
CASSESEYSEQYF TGCGCCAGCAGTGAGAGCGAATACTCCGAGCAGTACTTC TRBJ2-7 - - TRBV10-1
CASSEGQAANYGYTF TGTGCCAGCAGTGAAGGTCAGGCCGCAAACTATGGCTACACCTTC TRBJ1-2 - - TRBV6-1
CASSQSKEDRKDYGYTF TGCGCCAGCAGTCAATCGAAGGAGGACAGGAAAGACTATGGCTACACCTTC TRBJ1-2 - TRBD1 TRBV23-1
CASSPSLVLSSYEQYF TGTGCCAGCTCACCATCTTTGGTACTAAGCTCCTACGAGCAGTACTTC TRBJ2-7 few - TRBV18
CSVEGTAPFRETQYF TGCAGCGTTGAGGGGACGGCGCCGTTCCGAGAGACCCAGTACTTC TRBJ2-5 - - TRBV29-1
CASSQDVRGYEQYF TGCGCCAGCAGCCAAGACGTCAGGGGCTACGAGCAGTACTTC TRBJ2-7 few - TRBV4-1
CASSSTRTDTQYF TGTGCCAGCAGCTCGACACGGACAGATACGCAGTATTTT TRBJ2-3 - - TRBV5-4
CAISDPGQGLYNEQFF TGTGCCATCAGTGATCCAGGACAGGGACTATACAATGAGCAGTTCTTC TRBJ2-1 - - TRBV10-3
CSVRWHGGTVNYGYTF TGCAGCGTTAGGTGGCACGGTGGGACGGTCAACTATGGCTACACCTTC TRBJ1-2 - - TRBV29-1
CASSLAGGTVNSPLHF TGTGCCAGCAGCTTGGCGGGGGGGACAGTTAATTCACCCCTCCACTTT TRBJ1-6 few TRBD1 TRBV5-4
CASSLGRGQSGYTF TGTGCCAGCAGCTTAGGCAGGGGACAGAGTGGCTACACCTTC TRBJ1-2 - TRBD1 TRBV13
CASNPSQDSPLHF TGTGCCAGCAATCCCTCACAGGATTCACCCCTCCACTTT TRBJ1-6 few - TRBV6-5
CASLKGRGTDEQYF TGTGCCAGTCTGAAGGGGAGGGGGACGGACGAGCAGTACTTC TRBJ2-7 few - TRBV18
CASSSLRDVDSGNTIYF TGTGCCAGCAGCTCCCTAAGGGACGTAGACTCTGGAAACACCATATATTTT TRBJ1-3 - - TRBV5-6
CASSSLGTGEVHEQYF TGTGCCAGCAGTTCTCTCGGGACAGGGGAGGTCCACGAGCAGTACTTC TRBJ2-7 - TRBD1 TRBV27
CASSVAPSSTQYF TGTGCCAGCAGTGTGGCTCCCTCGAGTACGCAGTATTTT TRBJ2-3 - - TRBV6-5
CASSLLAQETQYF TGCGCCAGCAGCTTACTAGCGCAAGAGACCCAGTACTTC TRBJ2-5 - TRBD2 TRBV5-1